This T cell receptor (beta chain) appears in the sequencing data of a study of OX40 agonist ivuxolimab in advanced cancers. Study information: Patients received intravenous ivuxolimab every 2 weeks at 0.01 to 10 mg/kg.

CDR1 is SGHTS, CDR2 YDEGEE, per germline. V was pared by 3 bases and J by 2 bases, with 7 bases of the junction left unmatched. The CDR3 extends over 16 amino acids. Method: immunoSEQ multiplex PCR; TCRdb's copy keeps in-frame clones and lacks some. This table has around 34,000 clones, 70% to 90% appearing once. This clone has just a few counts. J is TRBJ2-3 and V is TRBV5-8, with TRBD1 matching 9 bases. The sequences come from CD4+ or CD8+ T cells sorted from blood, collected in a trial of the OX40 agonist ivuxolimab. The sequence came from an adult with an advanced solid tumor such as melanoma, head and neck, liver or kidney cancer. The CDR3 region is CASSSPDRGLTDTQYF. The CDR3 DNA reads TGTGCCAGCAGCTCACCGGACAGGGGACTCACAGATACGCAGTATTTT.